Following are 16 T cell receptor beta chains from one sample sequenced in a study of cytomegalovirus exposure and HLA in healthy donors. The PCR made use of 60 Vbeta and 13 Jbeta primers. Clones were sequenced by immunoSEQ multiplex PCR, and TCRdb holds only the in-frame ones, with some missing. The sample holds some 170,000 clones, roughly 76% seen once. The sample taken for sequencing was PBMCs. These TCRs come from a woman between 18 and 30 years old in good health and CMV-seropositive.

V usage is TRBV19 and J usage is TRBJ2-7, with 7 bases lining up with TRBD1. Trimming cost V 0 bases and J 9 bases; bases outside gene matches: 5. The germline V gene encodes CDR1 LNHDA and CDR2 SQIVND (reference sequence). This CDR3 has 13 residues. This chain's CDR3 is CASSIDPRTGQYF. The CDR3 DNA reads TGTGCCAGTAGTATAGACCCAAGGACAGGGCAGTACTTC.

This chain uses TRBV30 with TRBJ2-7; tentatively, D is TRBD2 (5 bases). The ends were cut back, 0 bases at V and 2 bases at J, with 20 bases in the middle. The germline V gene has CDR1 GTSNPN and CDR2 SVGIG (reference sequence). CDR3 length: 17 residues. The DNA for the CDR3 is TGTGCCTGGAGTGTCATCTCTACGGGGAGTAGTCCCTACGAGCAGTACTTC. It specifies CAWSVISTGSSPYEQYF.

The chain couples TRBV5-1 to TRBJ2-1, with TRBD1 matching 7 bases. Trimming took 3 bases from V and 3 from J; bases not matched to a gene: 3. CDR1 and CDR2 from the germline V gene are SGHRS and YFSETQ. This CDR3 is 14 amino acids long. The CDR3 protein is CASSSGDSYNEQFF. The CDR3 DNA reads TGCGCCAGCAGCTCAGGGGACAGCTACAATGAGCAGTTCTTC.

CDR3 sequence: CASSLPGGSGNIQYF. Written as DNA, the CDR3 is TGTGCCAGCAGCTTACCGGGGGGCAGCGGAAACATTCAGTACTTC. V and J are TRBV5-4 and TRBJ2-4, with a tentative D call TRBD2 (7 bases). The CDR3 has 15 amino acids. Trimming left V 2 bases short and J 6 bases short, with 15 bases between. CDR1 is SGHNT, CDR2 YYREEE, per germline (reference sequence).

The rearrangement links TRBV11-3 to TRBJ1-1; D is perhaps TRBD1 (5 bases). The germline V gene encodes CDR1 SGHNT and CDR2 YENEEA. The CDR3 extends over 14 amino acids. Trimming took 2 bases from V and 1 from J, leaving 8 bases between them. The CDR3 DNA follows: TGTGCCAGCAGCTTATTGGGGCCGAACACTGAAGCTTTCTTT. This codes for CASSLLGPNTEAFF.

CDR3 nucleotides: TGTGCCAGCAGCACCGGGACAGGAACCTACGAGCAGTACTTC. Its protein product is CASSTGTGTYEQYF. The chain has TRBV5-6 and TRBJ2-7; 8 bases align to TRBD1. CDR3 length: 14 residues. Looked up from germline, CDR1 is SGHDT and CDR2 is YYEEEE. J lost 2 bases, V lost 4 bases, and 5 bases had no gene match. Using reference TRBV5-6 and TRBJ2-7 for the parts outside the CDR3, the full variable domain is DAGVTQSPTHLIKTRGQQVTLRCSPKSGHDTVSWYQQALGQGPQFIFQYYEEEERQRGNFPDRFSGHQFPNYSSELNVNALLLGDSALYLCASSTGTGTYEQYFGPGTRLTVT.

The chain recombines TRBV2 with TRBJ1-2, with a possible D match to TRBD1 (5 bases). CDR3 length: 13 residues. The germline CDR1 and CDR2 sequences are SNHLY and FYNNEI. Trimming cost V 4 bases and J 4 bases, with 10 bases left between them. This chain's CDR3 is CASSVGQGYGYTF. DNA of the CDR3: TGTGCCAGCAGTGTGGGTCAGGGCTATGGCTACACCTTC.

The chain uses TRBV25-1 and TRBJ1-6, with TRBD1 matching over 7 bases. This CDR3 contains 15 residues. Trimming at V came to 3 bases and at J to 9 bases, leaving 8 bases not matched to a gene. Germline CDR1 reads MGHDK; CDR2 reads SYGVNS. CDR3 residues: CASSDLKGQSSPLHF. The CDR3 coding sequence is TGTGCCAGCAGTGATCTTAAGGGACAGAGTTCACCCCTCCACTTT.

This clone has just a few counts. This chain connects TRBV5-6 to TRBJ2-7, with 13 bases that match TRBD2. The CDR3 has 18 residues. Germline assignment: CDR1 SGHDT and CDR2 YYEEEE. Losses at the gene ends were 3 bases for V and 0 bases for J; bases not matched to a gene: 9. CDR3 DNA sequence: TGTGCCAGCAGCTCTAACCGTGGACTAGCGGGGGCCTCCTACGAGCAGTACTTC. This codes for CASSSNRGLAGASYEQYF.

V is TRBV7-9 and J is TRBJ2-3; 8 nucleotides agree with TRBD1. From germline, CDR1 is SEHNR and CDR2 FQNEAQ (reference sequence). CDR3 length: 15 amino acids. The V gene end was trimmed by 5 bases and the J gene end by 3 bases; junction bases not matched to a gene: 7. The CDR3 sequence is CASSPRTGSTDTQYF. The DNA for the CDR3 is TGTGCCAGCAGCCCAAGGACAGGGAGTACAGATACGCAGTATTTT.

The chain employs TRBV4-2 and TRBJ1-6; 10 bases are a match to TRBD1. The germline V gene encodes CDR1 LGHNA and CDR2 YNFKEQ. V was clipped by 1 base and J by 8 bases; unmatched bases: 5. The CDR3 spans 16 residues. CDR3 nucleotide sequence: TGTGCCAGCAGCCAAGTCCGGGACAGGGGTGATTCACCCCTCCACTTT. This gives the protein CASSQVRDRGDSPLHF.

CDR3 DNA sequence: TGTGCCACGGACTCGCCGGAACCTTCAGATACGCAGTATTTT. Its translation: CATDSPEPSDTQYF. The rearrangement links TRBV19 to TRBJ2-3; D possibly corresponds to TRBD2 (5 bases). The V and J ends lost 10 bases and 4 bases respectively, with 18 bases between them. The CDR3 length is 14 residues. Germline V gene lookup returns CDR1 LNHDA and CDR2 SQIVND (reference sequence).

V usage is TRBV18 and J usage is TRBJ1-6; the D gene is possibly TRBD1 (6 bases). CDR3 length: 17 residues. Per the germline V gene, CDR1 is KGHSH and CDR2 is LQKENI. The germline V and J ends were trimmed by 1 base and 7 bases, with 17 bases remaining between them. The CDR3 DNA is TGTGCCAGCTCACCACTCGGACAGCTCGGGGCAAATTCACCCCTCCACTTT. Its protein product is CASSPLGQLGANSPLHF.

The chain carries TRBV6-1 and TRBJ2-5; weak D call: TRBD2 (5 bases). V was pared by 11 bases and J by 4 bases, with 20 bases between. Germline CDR1 and CDR2: MNHNS and SASEGT. CDR3 length: 14 amino acids. The CDR3 bases are TGTGCCGCCAAGCGCGGGTACTCAGGAGAGACCCAGTACTTC. Amino acid sequence: CAAKRGYSGETQYF.

This clone was observed a few times. V gene TRBV5-4 combines with J gene TRBJ2-6; maybe TRBD1 (6 bases). The CDR3 consists of 17 residues. With 4 bases removed from V and 4 bases from J, the gap between germline ends came to 18 bases. In germline, CDR1 is SGHNT, CDR2 YYREEE (reference sequence). In DNA form, the CDR3 reads TGTGCCAGCAGCCCGGCGAACAGGGTTACGGGGGCCAACGTCCTGACTTTC. It translates to CASSPANRVTGANVLTF.

The chain combines TRBV2 with TRBJ1-1; D is ambiguous. Germline V gene sequence: CDR1 SNHLY, CDR2 FYNNEI. The CDR3 is 11 residues long. V was cut by 5 bases and J by 2 bases, with 3 bases left in between. CDR3 sequence: CASSTNTEAFF. CDR3 DNA: TGTGCCAGCAGTACTAACACTGAAGCTTTCTTT.